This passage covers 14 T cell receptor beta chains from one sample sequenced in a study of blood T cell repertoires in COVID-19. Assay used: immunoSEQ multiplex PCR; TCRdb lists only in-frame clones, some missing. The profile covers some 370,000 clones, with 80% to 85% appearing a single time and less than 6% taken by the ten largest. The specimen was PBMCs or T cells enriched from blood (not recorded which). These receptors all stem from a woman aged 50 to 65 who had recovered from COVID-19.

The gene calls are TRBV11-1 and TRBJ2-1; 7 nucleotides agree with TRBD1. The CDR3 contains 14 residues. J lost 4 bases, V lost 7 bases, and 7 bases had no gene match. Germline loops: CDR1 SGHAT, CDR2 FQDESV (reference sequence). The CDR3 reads CASTQGGSYNEQFF. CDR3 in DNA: TGTGCCAGCACCCAAGGGGGCTCTTACAATGAGCAGTTCTTC.

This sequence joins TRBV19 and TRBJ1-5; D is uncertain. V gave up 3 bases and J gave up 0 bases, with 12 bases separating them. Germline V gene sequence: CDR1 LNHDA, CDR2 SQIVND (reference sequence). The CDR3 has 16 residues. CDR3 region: CASSIVGLNSNQPQHF. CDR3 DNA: TGTGCCAGTAGTATCGTCGGACTGAATAGCAATCAGCCCCAGCATTTT.

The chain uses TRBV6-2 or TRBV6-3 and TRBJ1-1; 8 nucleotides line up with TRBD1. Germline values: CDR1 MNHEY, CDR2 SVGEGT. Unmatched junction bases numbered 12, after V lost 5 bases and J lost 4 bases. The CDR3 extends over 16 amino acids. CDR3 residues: CASSTSWTGKGTEAFF. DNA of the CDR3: TGTGCCAGCAGTACTTCCTGGACAGGGAAAGGCACTGAAGCTTTCTTT.

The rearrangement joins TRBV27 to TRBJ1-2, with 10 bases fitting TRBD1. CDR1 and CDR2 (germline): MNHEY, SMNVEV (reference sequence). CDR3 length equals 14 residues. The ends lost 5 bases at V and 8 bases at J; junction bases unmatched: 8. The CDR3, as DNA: TGTGCCAGCAGTCCGACAGGGGGCGCAGGCGGCTACACCTTC. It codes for CASSPTGGAGGYTF.

The CDR3 region is CASSLGRLADEQYF. The CDR3, as DNA: TGCGCCAGCAGCTTGGGGCGTCTAGCGGACGAGCAGTACTTC. The chain carries TRBV5-1 and TRBJ2-7, with 7 bases identical to TRBD2. CDR3 length: 14 residues. J gave up 5 bases and V 0 bases, and 5 bases lay outside the gene matches. Germline V gene data show CDR1 as SGHRS and CDR2 as YFSETQ.

CDR3 coding DNA: TGTGCCAGTAGGGGACAGGGGACCGTTTTGTTCACCGGGGAGCTGTTTTTT. Protein: CASRGQGTVLFTGELFF. The gene calls are TRBV19 and TRBJ2-2; 10 bases map to TRBD1. V trimming: 6 bases; J trimming: 4 bases; junction bases outside the gene matches: 11. Germline-derived CDR1 and CDR2 are LNHDA and SQIVND (reference sequence). This CDR3 contains 17 residues.

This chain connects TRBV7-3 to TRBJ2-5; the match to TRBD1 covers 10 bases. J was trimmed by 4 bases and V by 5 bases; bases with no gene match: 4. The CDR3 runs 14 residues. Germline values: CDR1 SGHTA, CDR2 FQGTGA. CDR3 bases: TGTGCCAGCAGCGTGACAGGGGGCGGAGAGACCCAGTACTTC. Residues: CASSVTGGGETQYF.

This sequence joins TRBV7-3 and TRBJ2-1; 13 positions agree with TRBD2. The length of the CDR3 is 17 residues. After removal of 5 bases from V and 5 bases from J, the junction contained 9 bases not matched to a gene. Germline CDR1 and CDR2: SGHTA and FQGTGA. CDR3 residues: CASSVHAGTSGNNEQFF. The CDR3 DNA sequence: TGTGCCAGCAGCGTCCACGCCGGGACTAGCGGGAACAATGAGCAGTTCTTC.

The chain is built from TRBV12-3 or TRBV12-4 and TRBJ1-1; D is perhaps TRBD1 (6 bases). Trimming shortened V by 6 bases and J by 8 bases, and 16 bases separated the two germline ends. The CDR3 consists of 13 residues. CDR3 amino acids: CASSPPPTGEAFF. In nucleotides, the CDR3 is TGTGCCAGCAGCCCACCCCCGACAGGCGAAGCTTTCTTT.

The CDR3 sequence: CASSPGGTGGGYTF. CDR3 in DNA: TGTGCCAGCAGCCCCGGGGGGACAGGGGGAGGGTACACCTTC. The rearrangement links TRBV7-2 to TRBJ1-2; 11 nucleotides align to TRBD1. J gave up 11 bases and V 5 bases, and 10 bases lay outside the gene matches. Per germline, CDR1 SGHTA and CDR2 FQGNSA. This CDR3 spans 14 amino acids.

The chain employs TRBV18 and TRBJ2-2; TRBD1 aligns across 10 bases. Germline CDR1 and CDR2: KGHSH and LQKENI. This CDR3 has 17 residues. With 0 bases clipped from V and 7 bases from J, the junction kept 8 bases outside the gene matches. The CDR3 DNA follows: TGTGCCAGCTCACCACCGACAGGGGGCCTGGTTGGCGGGGAGCTGTTTTTT. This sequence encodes CASSPPTGGLVGGELFF.

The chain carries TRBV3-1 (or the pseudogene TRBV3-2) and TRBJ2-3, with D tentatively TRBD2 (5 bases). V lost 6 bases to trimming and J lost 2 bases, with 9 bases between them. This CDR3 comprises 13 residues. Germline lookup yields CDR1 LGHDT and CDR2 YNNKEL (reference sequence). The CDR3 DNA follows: TGTGCCAGCAGTCGAGCGGTCACAGATACGCAGTATTTT. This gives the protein CASSRAVTDTQYF.

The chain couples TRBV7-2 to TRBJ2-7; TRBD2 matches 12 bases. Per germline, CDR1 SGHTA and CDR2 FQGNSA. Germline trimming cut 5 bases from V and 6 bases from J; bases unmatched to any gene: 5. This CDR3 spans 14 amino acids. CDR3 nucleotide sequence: TGTGCCAGCAGCCCGACTAGCGGGAGTGTCGAGCAGTACTTC. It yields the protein CASSPTSGSVEQYF.

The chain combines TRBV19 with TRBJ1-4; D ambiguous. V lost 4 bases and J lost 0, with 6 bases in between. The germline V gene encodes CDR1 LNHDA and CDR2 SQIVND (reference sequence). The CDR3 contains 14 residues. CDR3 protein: CASSNRATNEKLFF. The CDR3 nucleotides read TGTGCCAGTAGTAACAGAGCAACTAATGAAAAACTGTTTTTT. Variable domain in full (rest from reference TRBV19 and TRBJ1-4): DGGITQSPKYLFRKEGQNVTLSCEQNLNHDAMYWYRQDPGQGLRLIYYSQIVNDFQKGDIAEGYSVSREKKESFPLTVTSAQKNPTAFYLCASSNRATNEKLFFGSGTQLSVL.